Below are 6 T cell receptor beta chains sequenced from a single sample in a study of T cell responses to AZD1222 COVID-19 vaccine. This table comes from immunoSEQ multiplex PCR, and its TCRdb copy is limited to in-frame clones, with some not included. The sample contains around 150,000 clones, approximately 90% of which appear only once. This specimen was peripheral blood, taken on day 0 of AZD1222 vaccination. All receptors derive from an adult in good health.

This clone was observed once. The CDR3, as DNA: TGTGCCAGCAGGAGACAGGGATTACACAATGAGCAGTTCTTC. Protein: CASRRQGLHNEQFF. The chain joins TRBV6-5 to TRBJ2-1; 7 nucleotides align to TRBD1. CDR1 and CDR2 from the germline V gene are MNHEY and SVGAGI. The CDR3 is 14 residues long. J gave up 5 bases and V 6 bases, and 7 bases lay outside the gene matches.

The chain combines TRBV10-1 with TRBJ1-4; D not resolved. V shed 4 bases and J shed 0 bases, with 3 bases lying between them. This CDR3 has 13 amino acids. Germline loops: CDR1 WNHNN, CDR2 SYGVQD (reference sequence). The CDR3, as DNA: TGCGCCAGCAGTGCTGCAACTAATGAAAAACTGTTTTTT. It is translated as CASSAATNEKLFF.

The rearrangement uses TRBV7-9 and TRBJ1-2; perhaps TRBD1 as D (6 bases). V lost 6 bases, J lost 7 bases, and 18 bases lay in between. The CDR3 extends over 14 amino acids. Germline V gene data show CDR1 as SEHNR and CDR2 as FQNEAQ (reference sequence). The CDR3 DNA sequence: TGTGCCAGCAGGACCGGGACATCCTCAGGTGGCTACACCTTC. Translating gives CASRTGTSSGGYTF.

The chain combines TRBV5-1 with TRBJ1-2; D gene unclear. CDR1 is SGHRS, CDR2 YFSETQ, per germline. Trimming left V 4 bases short and J 0 bases short, with 19 bases between. The CDR3 is made up of 17 amino acids. The CDR3 loop is CASSHTNAELANYGYTF. The CDR3 DNA follows: TGCGCCAGCAGCCACACTAATGCGGAGTTAGCTAACTATGGCTACACCTTC.

The gene calls are TRBV5-1 and TRBJ2-1, with 7 bases identical to TRBD1. Germline loops: CDR1 SGHRS, CDR2 YFSETQ. This CDR3 comprises 14 residues. V lost 0 bases, J lost 11 bases, and 8 bases stayed unmatched. The CDR3: CASSLASPGQQQFF. CDR3 DNA sequence: TGCGCCAGCAGCTTGGCTTCTCCGGGACAGCAGCAGTTCTTC.

This clone occurred a few times. The rearrangement links TRBV15 to TRBJ1-4; D unresolved. Germline lookup yields CDR1 LNHNV and CDR2 YYDKDF (reference sequence). The CDR3 is 13 residues long. Between the trimmed V and J ends, which lost 5 bases and 8 bases, there was a span of 12 bases. In nucleotides, the CDR3 is TGTGCCACCAGCTCCTCCCCAAGCGAAAAACTGTTTTTT. It specifies CATSSSPSEKLFF. The whole variable domain, remainder taken from reference TRBV15 and TRBJ1-4, is DAMVIQNPRYQVTQFGKPVTLSCSQTLNHNVMYWYQQKSSQAPKLLFHYYDKDFNNEADTPDNFQSRRPNTSFCFLDIRSPGLGDTAMYLCATSSSPSEKLFFGSGTQLSVL.